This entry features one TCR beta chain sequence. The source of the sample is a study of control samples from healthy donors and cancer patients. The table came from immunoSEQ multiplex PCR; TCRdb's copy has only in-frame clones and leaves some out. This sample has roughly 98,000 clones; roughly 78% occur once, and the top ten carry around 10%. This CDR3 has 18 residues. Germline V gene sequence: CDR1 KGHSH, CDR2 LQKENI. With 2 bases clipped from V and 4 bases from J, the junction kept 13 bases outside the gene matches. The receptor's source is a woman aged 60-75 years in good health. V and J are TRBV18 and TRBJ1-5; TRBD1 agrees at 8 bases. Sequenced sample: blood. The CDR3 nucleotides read TGTGCCAGCTCACCATTCAGCCAGGGGGCGGCGGGGAATCAGCCCCAGCATTTT. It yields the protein CASSPFSQGAAGNQPQHF.